The clone carrying this TCR beta chain was counted only a few times. The antigen is unknown. Template switching added a universal primer binding site, and final cDNA carried unique molecular identifiers. MiXCR, applied by TCRdb to the 5' RACE reads, yields one record per CDR3 protein. The table has a few hundred thousand distinct CDR3 sequences, roughly 8.6% seen once. Germline assignment: CDR1 LGHDT and CDR2 YNNKEL (reference sequence). The CDR3 covers 17 residues. The junction had 6 bases not matched to a gene; V was cut back by 0 bases and J by 1 base. This record comes from a study of identical twins. Findings and caveats of the study: The models gave estimates that fell short of the out-of-frame TCR alpha sharing seen in monozygotic twins. Out-of-frame alpha sequences common to twins were enriched for low generation probability.

These data also formed part of another study, on yellow fever vaccine responses in identical twins.

The sequenced sample was memory (CD45RO+) T cells sorted from blood. The rearrangement joins TRBV3-1 to TRBJ1-1; 9 nucleotides match TRBD1. The sequence was collected from a woman under 30 in good health. CDR3 loop: CASSQDRGQGGNTEAFF. The CDR3 region has the DNA TGTGCCAGCAGCCAAGATAGGGGACAGGGAGGGAACACTGAAGCTTTCTTT. Full variable domain (rest looked up from reference TRBV3-1 and TRBJ1-1): DTAVSQTPKYLVTQMGNDKSIKCEQNLGHDTMYWYKQDSKKFLKIMFSYNNKELIINETVPNRFSPKSPDKAHLNLHINSLELGDSAVYFCASSQDRGQGGNTEAFFGQGTRLTVV.